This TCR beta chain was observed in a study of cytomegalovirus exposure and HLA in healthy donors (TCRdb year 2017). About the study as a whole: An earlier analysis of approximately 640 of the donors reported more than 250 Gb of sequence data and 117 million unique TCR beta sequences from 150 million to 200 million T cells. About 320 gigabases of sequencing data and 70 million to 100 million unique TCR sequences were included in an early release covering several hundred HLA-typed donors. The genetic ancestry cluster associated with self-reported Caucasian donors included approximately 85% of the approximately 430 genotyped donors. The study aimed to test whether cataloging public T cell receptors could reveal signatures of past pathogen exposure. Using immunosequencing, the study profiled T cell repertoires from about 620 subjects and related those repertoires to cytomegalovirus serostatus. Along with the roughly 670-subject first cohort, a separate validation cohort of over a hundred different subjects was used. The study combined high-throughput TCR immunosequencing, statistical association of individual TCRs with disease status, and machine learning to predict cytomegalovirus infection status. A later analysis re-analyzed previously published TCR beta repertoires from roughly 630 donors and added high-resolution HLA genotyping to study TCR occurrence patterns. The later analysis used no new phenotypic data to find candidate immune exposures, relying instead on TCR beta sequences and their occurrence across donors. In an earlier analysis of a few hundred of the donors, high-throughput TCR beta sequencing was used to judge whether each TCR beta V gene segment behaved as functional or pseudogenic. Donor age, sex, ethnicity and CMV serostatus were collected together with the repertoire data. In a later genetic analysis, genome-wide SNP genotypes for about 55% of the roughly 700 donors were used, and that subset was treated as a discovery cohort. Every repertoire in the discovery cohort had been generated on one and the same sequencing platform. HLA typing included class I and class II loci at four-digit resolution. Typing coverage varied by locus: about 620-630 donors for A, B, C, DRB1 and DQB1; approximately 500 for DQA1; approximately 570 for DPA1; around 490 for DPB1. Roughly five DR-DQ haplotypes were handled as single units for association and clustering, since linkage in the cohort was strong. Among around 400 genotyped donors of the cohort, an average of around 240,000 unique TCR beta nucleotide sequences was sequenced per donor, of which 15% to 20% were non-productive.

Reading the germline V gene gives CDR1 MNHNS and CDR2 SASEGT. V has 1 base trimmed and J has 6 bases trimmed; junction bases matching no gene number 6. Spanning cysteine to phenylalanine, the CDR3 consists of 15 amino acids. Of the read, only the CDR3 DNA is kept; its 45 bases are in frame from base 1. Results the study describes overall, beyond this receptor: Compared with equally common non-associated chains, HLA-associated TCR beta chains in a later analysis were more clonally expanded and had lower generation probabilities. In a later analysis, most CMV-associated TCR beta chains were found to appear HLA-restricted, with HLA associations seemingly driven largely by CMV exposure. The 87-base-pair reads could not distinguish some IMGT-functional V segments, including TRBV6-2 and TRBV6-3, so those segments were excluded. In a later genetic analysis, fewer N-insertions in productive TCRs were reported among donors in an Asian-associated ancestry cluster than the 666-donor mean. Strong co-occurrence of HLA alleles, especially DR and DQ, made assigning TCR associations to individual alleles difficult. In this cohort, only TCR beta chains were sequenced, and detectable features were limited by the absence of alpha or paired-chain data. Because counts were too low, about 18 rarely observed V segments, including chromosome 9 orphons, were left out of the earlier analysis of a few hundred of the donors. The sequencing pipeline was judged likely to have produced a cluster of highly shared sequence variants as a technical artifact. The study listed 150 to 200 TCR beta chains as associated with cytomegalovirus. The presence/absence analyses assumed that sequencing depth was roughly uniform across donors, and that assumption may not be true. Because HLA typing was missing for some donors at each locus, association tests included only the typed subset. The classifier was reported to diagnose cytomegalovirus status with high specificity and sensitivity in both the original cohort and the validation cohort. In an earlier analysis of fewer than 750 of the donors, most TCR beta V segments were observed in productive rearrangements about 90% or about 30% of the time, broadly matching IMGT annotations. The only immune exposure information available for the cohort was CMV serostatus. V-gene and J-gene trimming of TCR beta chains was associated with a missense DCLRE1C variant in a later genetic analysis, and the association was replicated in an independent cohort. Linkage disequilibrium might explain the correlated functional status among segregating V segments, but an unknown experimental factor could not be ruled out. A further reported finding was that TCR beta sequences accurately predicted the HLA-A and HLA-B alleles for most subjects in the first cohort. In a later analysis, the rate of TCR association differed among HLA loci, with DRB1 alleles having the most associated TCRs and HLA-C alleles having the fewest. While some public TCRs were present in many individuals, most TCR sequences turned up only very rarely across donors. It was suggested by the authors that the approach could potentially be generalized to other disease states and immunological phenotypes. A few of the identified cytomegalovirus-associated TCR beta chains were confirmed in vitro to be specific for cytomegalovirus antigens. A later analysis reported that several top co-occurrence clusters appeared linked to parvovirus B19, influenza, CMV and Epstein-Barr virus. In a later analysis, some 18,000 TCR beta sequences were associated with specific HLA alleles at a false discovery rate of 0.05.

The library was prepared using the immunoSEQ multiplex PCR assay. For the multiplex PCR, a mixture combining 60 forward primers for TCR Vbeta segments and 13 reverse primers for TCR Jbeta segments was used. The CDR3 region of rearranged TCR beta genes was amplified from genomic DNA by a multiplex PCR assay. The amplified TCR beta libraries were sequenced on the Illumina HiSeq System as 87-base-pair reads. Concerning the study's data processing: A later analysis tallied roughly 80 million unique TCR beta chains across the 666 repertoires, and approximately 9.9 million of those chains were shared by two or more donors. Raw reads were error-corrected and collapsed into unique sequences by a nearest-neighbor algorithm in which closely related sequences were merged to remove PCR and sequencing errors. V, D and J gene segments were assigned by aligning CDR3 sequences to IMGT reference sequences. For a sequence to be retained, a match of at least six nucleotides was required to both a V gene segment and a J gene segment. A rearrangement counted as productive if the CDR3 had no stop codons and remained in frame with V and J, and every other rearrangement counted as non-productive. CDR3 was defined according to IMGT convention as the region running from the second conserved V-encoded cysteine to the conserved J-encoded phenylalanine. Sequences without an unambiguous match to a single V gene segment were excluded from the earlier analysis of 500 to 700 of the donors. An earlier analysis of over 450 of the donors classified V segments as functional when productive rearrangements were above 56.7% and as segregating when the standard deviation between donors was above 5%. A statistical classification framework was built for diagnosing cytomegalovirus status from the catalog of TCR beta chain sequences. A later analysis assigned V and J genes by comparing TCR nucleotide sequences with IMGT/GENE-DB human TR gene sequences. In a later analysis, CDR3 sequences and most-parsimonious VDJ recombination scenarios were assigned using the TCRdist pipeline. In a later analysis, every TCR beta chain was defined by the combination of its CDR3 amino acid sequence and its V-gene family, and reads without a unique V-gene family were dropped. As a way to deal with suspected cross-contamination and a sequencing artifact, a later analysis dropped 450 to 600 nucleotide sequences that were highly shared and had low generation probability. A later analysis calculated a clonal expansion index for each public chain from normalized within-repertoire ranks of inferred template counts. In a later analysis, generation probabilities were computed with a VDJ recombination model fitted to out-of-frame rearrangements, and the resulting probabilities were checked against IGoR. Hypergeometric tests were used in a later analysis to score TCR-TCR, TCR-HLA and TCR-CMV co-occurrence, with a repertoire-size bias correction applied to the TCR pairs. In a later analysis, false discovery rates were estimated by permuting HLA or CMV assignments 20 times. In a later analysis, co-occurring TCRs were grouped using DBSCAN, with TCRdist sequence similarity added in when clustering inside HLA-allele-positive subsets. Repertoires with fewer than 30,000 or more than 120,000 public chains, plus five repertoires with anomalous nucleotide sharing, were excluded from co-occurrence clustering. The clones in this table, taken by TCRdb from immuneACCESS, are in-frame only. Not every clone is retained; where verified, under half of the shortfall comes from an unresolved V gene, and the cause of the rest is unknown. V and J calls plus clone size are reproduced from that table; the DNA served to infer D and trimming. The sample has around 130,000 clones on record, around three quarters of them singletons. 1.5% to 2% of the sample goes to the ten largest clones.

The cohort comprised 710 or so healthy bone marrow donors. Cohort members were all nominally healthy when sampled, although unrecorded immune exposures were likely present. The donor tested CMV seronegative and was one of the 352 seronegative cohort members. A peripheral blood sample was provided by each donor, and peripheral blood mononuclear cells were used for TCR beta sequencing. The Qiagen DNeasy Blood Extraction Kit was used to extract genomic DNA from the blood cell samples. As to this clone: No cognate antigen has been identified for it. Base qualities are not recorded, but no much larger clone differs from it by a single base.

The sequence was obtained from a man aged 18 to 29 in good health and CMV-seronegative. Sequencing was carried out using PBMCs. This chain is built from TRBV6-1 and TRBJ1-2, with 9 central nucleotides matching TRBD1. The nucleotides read TGTGCCAGCAGTGAAGACAGGGGGCTTCTTGATGGCTACACCTTC. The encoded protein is CASSEDRGLLDGYTF.